The 25 T cell receptor beta chains in this list originate from one sample, sequenced in a study of cytomegalovirus exposure and HLA in healthy donors. Amplification used 60 Vbeta primers and 13 Jbeta primers. Libraries were prepared by immunoSEQ multiplex PCR; TCRdb keeps only in-frame clonotypes and omits some of them. The sample holds roughly 110,000 clones, 77% seen once. Sequencing used PBMCs. These receptors all stem from a man between 40 and 49 years old in good health and CMV-seropositive.

The chain combines TRBV5-6 with TRBJ2-1; 8 bases are a match to TRBD1. With V trimmed by 3 bases and J by 6 bases, 11 bases remained unmatched. The CDR3 has 16 residues. Germline assignment: CDR1 SGHDT and CDR2 YYEEEE. DNA for the CDR3: TGTGCCAGCAGCTGGACCACAGGGGGAACACTCAATGAGCAGTTCTTC. It is translated as CASSWTTGGTLNEQFF. Variable domain in full (rest from reference TRBV5-6 and TRBJ2-1): DAGVTQSPTHLIKTRGQQVTLRCSPKSGHDTVSWYQQALGQGPQFIFQYYEEEERQRGNFPDRFSGHQFPNYSSELNVNALLLGDSALYLCASSWTTGGTLNEQFFGPGTRLTVL.

The chain is built from TRBV28 and TRBJ1-3, with TRBD1 matching over 12 bases. V shed 6 bases and J 0 bases; nucleotides not matched to a gene: 9. The CDR3 is made up of 18 amino acids. In germline, CDR1 is MDHEN, CDR2 SYDVKM. The CDR3 spells CASRPTGQGAFSGNTIYF. CDR3 sequence (DNA): TGTGCCAGCAGACCTACGGGACAGGGGGCCTTCTCTGGAAACACCATATATTTT.

This clone was counted only a few times. The chain combines TRBV15 with TRBJ2-5; TRBD2 is a possible D gene (5 bases). Trimming stripped 0 bases from V and 5 bases from J, with 16 bases between. The CDR3 is 16 amino acids. CDR1 is LNHNV, CDR2 YYDKDF, per germline (reference sequence). DNA of the CDR3: TGTGCCACCAGCAGAGAGAAATATCCAGGCGGGGAGACCCAGTACTTC. Protein product: CATSREKYPGGETQYF.

The chain links TRBV19 to TRBJ1-5; 11 bases are shared with TRBD1. CDR1 and CDR2 from the germline V gene are LNHDA and SQIVND (reference sequence). The CDR3 has 15 amino acids. Losses at the gene ends were 4 bases for V and 4 bases for J; bases not matched to a gene: 3. CDR3 bases: TGTGCCAGTAGTAACCGGGACAGGGGGAATCAGCCCCAGCATTTT. This codes for CASSNRDRGNQPQHF.

The chain is built from TRBV9 and TRBJ2-5; D is possibly TRBD1 (6 bases). With 4 bases removed from V and 5 bases from J, the gap between germline ends came to 15 bases. The CDR3 is 14 amino acids. Germline CDR1 reads SGDLS; CDR2 reads YYNGEE. CDR3 protein: CASSRRTAMETQYF. DNA for the CDR3: TGTGCCAGCAGCAGGAGGACAGCCATGGAGACCCAGTACTTC.

This clone has just a few counts. The chain carries TRBV6-5 and TRBJ1-1; maybe TRBD1 (6 bases). Germline CDR1 MNHEY, CDR2 SVGAGI. This CDR3 spans 16 amino acids. Trimming removed 4 bases at V and 1 base at J, with 16 bases between. The DNA of the CDR3 is TGTGCCAGCAGTTCCCCCCGGGAGGGGGGGAACACTGAAGCTTTCTTT. Amino acid sequence: CASSSPREGGNTEAFF.

This clone has ten or more counts. The chain uses TRBV25-1 and TRBJ1-4; no firm D call. CDR1 and CDR2 (germline): MGHDK, SYGVNS. This CDR3 spans 17 amino acids. With 4 bases removed from V and 0 bases from J, the gap between germline ends came to 15 bases. Here the CDR3 reads CASSGKPGEATNEKLFF. CDR3 in DNA: TGTGCCAGCAGTGGAAAACCTGGGGAGGCAACTAATGAAAAACTGTTTTTT.

This rearrangement joins TRBV9 to TRBJ1-3; 7 bases are shared with TRBD1. This CDR3 comprises 15 residues. Germline lookup yields CDR1 SGDLS and CDR2 YYNGEE. The V gene end was trimmed by 3 bases and the J gene end by 1 base; junction bases not matched to a gene: 4. As DNA, the CDR3 is TGTGCCAGCAGCGACAGGGGTTTTTCTGGAAACACCATATATTTT. The encoded protein is CASSDRGFSGNTIYF. Using reference TRBV9 and TRBJ1-3 for the parts outside the CDR3, the full variable domain is DSGVTQTPKHLITATGQRVTLRCSPRSGDLSVYWYQQSLDQGLQFLIQYYNGEERAKGNILERFSAQQFPDLHSELNLSSLELGDSALYFCASSDRGFSGNTIYFGEGSWLTVV.

The chain recombines TRBV7-2 with TRBJ2-2, with D maybe TRBD1 (6 bases). The CDR3 spans 15 residues. Trimming took 4 bases from V and 6 from J, leaving 15 bases between them. Germline lookup yields CDR1 SGHTA and CDR2 FQGNSA. CDR3 protein: CASSSQGTSPGELFF. The CDR3 region has the DNA TGTGCCAGCAGCTCACAGGGCACAAGTCCCGGGGAGCTGTTTTTT. The whole variable domain, filled in from reference TRBV7-2 and TRBJ2-2, reads GAGVSQSPSNKVTEKGKDVELRCDPISGHTALYWYRQSLGQGLEFLIYFQGNSAPDKSGLPSDRFSAERTGGSVSTLTIQRTQQEDSAVYLCASSSQGTSPGELFFGEGSRLTVL.

The rearrangement uses TRBV6-1 and TRBJ2-5; TRBD2 agrees at 7 bases. The germline gives CDR1 MNHNS, CDR2 SASEGT. This CDR3 spans 14 amino acids. V was pared by 7 bases and J by 3 bases, with 8 bases of the junction left unmatched. Here the CDR3 reads CASNRLAVEETQYF. DNA for the CDR3: TGTGCCAGCAATCGTCTAGCGGTCGAAGAGACCCAGTACTTC.

The rearrangement uses TRBV7-9 and TRBJ1-2, with a weak D call TRBD1 (6 bases). The CDR3 covers 17 residues. The V end was cut by 4 bases, the J end by 6 bases, with 24 bases between. The germline gives CDR1 SEHNR, CDR2 FQNEAQ (reference sequence). The CDR3 sequence: CASSYPPAGGLRHGYTF. The CDR3 DNA reads as TGTGCCAGCAGCTACCCCCCAGCGGGGGGCCTCCGGCATGGCTACACCTTC.

This clone is a singleton in its sample. This rearrangement joins TRBV5-1 to TRBJ1-6; 8 bases align to TRBD1. Germline V gene data show CDR1 as SGHRS and CDR2 as YFSETQ. V lost 6 bases to trimming and J lost 0 bases; unmatched junction nucleotides: 14. This CDR3 is 19 amino acids long. The CDR3 reads CASNRGTGSPSSYNSPLHF. The CDR3, as DNA: TGCGCCAGCAACCGAGGGACAGGTTCTCCTTCCTCCTATAATTCACCCCTCCACTTT.

The chain joins TRBV6-1 to TRBJ1-2; no clear D. Germline V lookup: CDR1 MNHNS, CDR2 SASEGT. V dropped 8 bases and J dropped 2 bases, with 18 bases sitting between them. The CDR3 contains 15 residues. The CDR3 DNA reads TGTGCCAGCGCCGCTATCTCAGCGGACAACTATGGCTACACCTTC. Its protein is CASAAISADNYGYTF.

The genes are TRBV7-9 and TRBJ1-5; the D is unclear. The germline V and J ends were trimmed by 7 bases and 4 bases, with 8 bases remaining between them. CDR1 is SEHNR, CDR2 FQNEAQ, per germline (reference sequence). There are 12 residues in the CDR3. CDR3 DNA: TGTGCCAGCAATGAGCTGAATCAGCCCCAGCATTTT. This encodes CASNELNQPQHF.

The CDR3 region has the DNA TGTGCCAGCAGCTTGCAGGGTACGAAGGAGACCCAGTACTTC. It is translated as CASSLQGTKETQYF. This chain uses TRBV5-5 with TRBJ2-5; D may be TRBD1 (5 bases). Trimming pared 1 base from V and 5 bases from J, leaving 12 bases between. The CDR3 has 14 residues. The V gene's germline CDR1 is SGHKS and CDR2 YYEKEE (reference sequence).

This chain uses TRBV19 with TRBJ2-5; a possible D gene is TRBD2 (5 bases). The germline CDR1 and CDR2 sequences are LNHDA and SQIVND (reference sequence). V was cut by 5 bases and J by 5 bases, with 12 bases left in between. This CDR3 region has 13 residues. CDR3 residues: CASSGTRAETQYF. The CDR3 nucleotides read TGTGCCAGTAGTGGAACTAGAGCCGAGACCCAGTACTTC.

The V gene is TRBV6-6, the J gene TRBJ2-3; TRBD2 matches 10 bases. Trimming cost V 2 bases and J 2 bases; bases outside gene matches: 4. This CDR3 is built from 16 residues. Germline V gene lookup returns CDR1 MNHNY and CDR2 SVGAGI (reference sequence). The CDR3 DNA sequence: TGTGCCAGCAGTTACCTACTAGCGGGGTTCACAGATACGCAGTATTTT. It is translated as CASSYLLAGFTDTQYF.

This rearrangement joins TRBV6-1 to TRBJ2-5; TRBD2 agrees at 7 bases. Near its end, the DNA agrees better with TRBJ2-7, so the J call may be wrong. The germline V gene has CDR1 MNHNS and CDR2 SASEGT. This CDR3 comprises 14 residues. The CDR3 loop is CASNLVPGGDEQYF. The CDR3 DNA reads TGTGCCAGCAATCTCGTTCCGGGGGGAGACGAGCAGTACTTC.

The DNA of the CDR3 is TGCCCCTCCCCCTCAGATACAGGTTTGGAGAACACTGAAGCTTTCTTT. Its translation: CPSPSDTGLENTEAFF. The V gene is TRBV10-1, the J gene TRBJ1-1; D may be TRBD1 (5 bases). This CDR3 comprises 16 residues. Germline assignment: CDR1 WNHNN and CDR2 SYGVQD (reference sequence).

This clone was observed a handful of times. The rearrangement uses TRBV4-1 and TRBJ2-1, with TRBD2 matching 10 bases. J was trimmed by 4 bases and V by 3 bases; bases with no gene match: 3. The CDR3 runs to 15 residues. Germline V lookup: CDR1 MGHRA, CDR2 YSYEKL. In nucleotides, the CDR3 is TGCGCCAGCAGCCAGGGACTAGCGTTATACAATGAGCAGTTCTTC. It encodes CASSQGLALYNEQFF.

The chain uses TRBV28 and TRBJ2-7; TRBD1 agrees at 8 bases. Losses at the gene ends were 2 bases for V and 1 base for J; bases not matched to a gene: 7. Germline V gene data show CDR1 as MDHEN and CDR2 as SYDVKM. This CDR3 contains 16 residues. CDR3 nucleotide sequence: TGTGCCAGCAGTTTACGTCAGGGGGCGGGTTCCTACGAGCAGTACTTC. Its protein is CASSLRQGAGSYEQYF.

Note on this clone: An end of the junction differs from the germline gene, which may be a read error. V gene TRBV7-7 combines with J gene TRBJ2-1; D is possibly TRBD2 (5 bases). Germline-derived CDR1 and CDR2 are SSHAT and FNYEAQ (reference sequence). The CDR3 contains 15 residues. The CDR3 loop reads CASSSGLSSYNEQFF. The DNA of the CDR3 is TGTGCTAGCAGCTCAGGACTTAGCTCCTACAATGAGCAGTTCTTC.

This clone was seen a few times. The gene calls are TRBV5-1 and TRBJ2-1; a possible D gene is TRBD1 (6 bases). Germline CDR1 and CDR2: SGHRS and YFSETQ. V lost 5 bases and J lost 6, with 36 bases in between. The CDR3 totals 21 residues. The CDR3 is CASSIGGFRTDRGYWGNEQFF. The DNA of the CDR3 is TGCGCCAGCAGTATTGGGGGTTTTCGGACAGATAGGGGTTACTGGGGCAATGAGCAGTTCTTC.

V gene TRBV18 combines with J gene TRBJ2-5; 7 nucleotides line up with TRBD1. Germline CDR1 is KGHSH and CDR2 is LQKENI. The CDR3 is made up of 14 amino acids. The junction had 7 bases not matched to a gene; V was cut back by 6 bases and J by 3 bases. CDR3 in amino acids: CASSPDRAKETQYF. The DNA of the CDR3 is TGTGCCAGCTCCCCCGACAGGGCTAAAGAGACCCAGTACTTC. The whole variable domain, filled in from reference TRBV18 and TRBJ2-5, reads NAGVMQNPRHLVRRRGQEARLRCSPMKGHSHVYWYRQLPEEGLKFMVYLQKENIIDESGMPKERFSAEFPKEGPSILRIQQVVRGDSAAYFCASSPDRAKETQYFGPGTRLLVL.

This clone occurred once. The chain recombines TRBV4-1 with TRBJ2-3; 7 nucleotides match TRBD2. The CDR3 length is 16 residues. CDR1 and CDR2 (germline): MGHRA, YSYEKL. V trimming: 1 base; J trimming: 4 bases; junction bases outside the gene matches: 8. The CDR3 protein is CASSQVTGGIADTQYF. CDR3 in DNA: TGCGCCAGCAGCCAAGTGACGGGGGGTATCGCAGATACGCAGTATTTT.